A single sample is the source of the 8 T cell receptor beta chains below, sequenced in a study of T cell changes during pregnancy in multiple sclerosis. The assay was immunoSEQ multiplex PCR, and TCRdb's table has in-frame clones only and misses some. The sample records fewer than 110,000 clones, 80% to 95% being singletons. Specimen: peripheral blood, collected in the third trimester of pregnancy. The receptor set was obtained from a female donor in good health, enrolled as a control in a pregnancy study.

The gene calls are TRBV7-2 and TRBJ1-1; 9 bases match TRBD1. The germline gives CDR1 SGHTA, CDR2 FQGNSA. The CDR3 has 14 residues. The V segment lost 5 bases and the J segment 1 base; nucleotides outside the gene matches: 2. The CDR3 loop reads CASSGDRENTEAFF. As DNA, the CDR3 is TGTGCCAGCAGCGGGGACAGGGAGAACACTGAAGCTTTCTTT.

The rearrangement uses TRBV5-6 and TRBJ1-2; D possibly corresponds to TRBD1 (5 bases). Germline V gene data show CDR1 as SGHDT and CDR2 as YYEEEE. The CDR3 runs 15 residues. V was clipped by 3 bases and J by 5 bases, with 17 bases between them. CDR3 protein: CASSSPGLWGYGYTF. CDR3 coding DNA: TGTGCCAGCAGCTCGCCAGGGCTCTGGGGTTATGGCTACACCTTC.

The gene calls are TRBV6-5 and TRBJ2-1, with 8 bases lining up with TRBD2. The CDR3 sequence is 14 residues long. Losses at the gene ends were 4 bases for V and 7 bases for J; bases not matched to a gene: 6. Germline values: CDR1 MNHEY, CDR2 SVGAGI. The CDR3 here is CASSLRGAVNEQFF. The DNA for the CDR3 is TGTGCCAGCAGTTTGCGGGGGGCCGTGAATGAGCAGTTCTTC.

V usage is TRBV11-2 and J usage is TRBJ1-2, with D tentatively TRBD1 (5 bases). The germline V and J ends were trimmed by 5 bases and 8 bases, with 12 bases remaining between them. CDR3 length: 12 residues. Germline CDR1 SGHAT, CDR2 FQNNGV. CDR3 protein: CASSEEGYGYTF. CDR3 DNA sequence: TGTGCCAGCAGCGAGGAGGGGTACGGCTACACCTTC.

This chain links TRBV4-3 with TRBJ2-7, with 11 bases that match TRBD1. Germline CDR1 and CDR2: LGHNA and YSLEER. The ends lost 1 base at V and 0 bases at J; junction bases unmatched: 5. The CDR3 has 17 amino acids. CDR3 loop: CASSQGTGGAPSYEQYF. The CDR3 DNA is TGCGCCAGCAGCCAAGGGACAGGGGGCGCCCCCTCCTACGAGCAGTACTTC.

CDR3 loop: CASSPIQKGSDTQYF. Written as DNA, the CDR3 is TGTGCCAGCAGCCCGATCCAGAAGGGGTCAGATACGCAGTATTTT. The chain is built from TRBV7-9 and TRBJ2-3; D might be TRBD1 (5 bases). CDR1 and CDR2 from the germline V gene are SEHNR and FQNEAQ (reference sequence). The CDR3 has 15 amino acids. The V gene lost 5 bases and the J gene lost 4 bases, with 16 bases spanning the gap.

The chain employs TRBV5-8 and TRBJ1-3, with D unclear. V lost 4 bases, J lost 0 bases, and 11 bases lay in between. The length of the CDR3 is 15 residues. The germline V gene encodes CDR1 SGHTS and CDR2 YDEGEE. CDR3 nucleotide sequence: TGTGCCAGCAGCGTCACCGGGAACTCTGGAAACACCATATATTTT. Translation: CASSVTGNSGNTIYF.

CDR3 region: CASSPRGTGNEQYF. CDR3 bases: TGTGCCAGCTCACCACGGGGGACAGGCAACGAGCAGTACTTC. The chain joins TRBV18 to TRBJ2-7; TRBD1 matches 8 bases. Germline loops: CDR1 KGHSH, CDR2 LQKENI. The trim removed 1 base at V and 5 bases at J, leaving 4 bases unmatched. This CDR3 spans 14 amino acids.